This T cell receptor (beta chain) derives from a study of blood T cell repertoires in COVID-19 (TCRdb year 2020). Regarding the complete study: The collaborator samples originated in the United States, Italy and Spain and spanned the acute and convalescent phases of COVID-19. The prospective study material was composed of cDNA or gDNA derived from T cells, B-cell-depleted T cells, or PBMCs. The dataset comprised deeply sampled blood TCRbeta repertoires from subjects exposed to, actively infected with, or recovered from COVID-19. The repertoires were released in a freely available public database meant as a resource for research on the immune response to SARS-CoV-2. Samples came from the ongoing ImmuneRACE study (first 160 participants) plus 1,254 subjects from 6 global collaborators. Sample metadata almost always included a de-identified subject ID, COVID-19 status, age in years and sex. HLA class I and class II types, where available, came from metadata supplied by the sample provider rather than from assay-based typing.

Turning to this clone: What antigen it recognizes has not been identified. No much larger clone is present one base from it, and per-base qualities are unavailable.

TCRbeta CDR3 regions were amplified from genomic DNA by means of the immunoSEQ Assay, a bias-controlled multiplex PCR. In the source study's methods: The number of nucleated cells in each sample was estimated by amplification of reference gene primers within the assay. To quantify the absolute abundance of each unique TCRbeta CDR3 rearrangement, sequence reads were collapsed and filtered. For each sample, productive Simpson clonality was calculated as the square root of Simpson's diversity index over productive rearrangements. Imported from immuneACCESS, the table was reduced by TCRdb to in-frame sequences with V and J called. These copies leave out some clones; in studies compared against another copy, an unresolved V gene accounts for under half, and the cause of the remainder is not known. Clone size and the V and J calls come from that table; the DNA yielded D and trimming. The sample table contains 90,000 or so clones; only one count was recorded for around nine tenths of them. Roughly 5% of the sample comes from the top ten.

From V the trimming removes 4 bases and from J it removes 0 bases, while the gene matches leave 8 bases of the junction unaccounted for. Counted from cysteine to phenylalanine, this CDR3 has 17 amino acids. Of the read, only the CDR3 DNA is kept; its 51 bases are in frame from base 1. CDR1 and CDR2 were assigned from the germline V gene as SGHDT and YYEEEE. Overall study results and their limits: Clinical and demographic metadata were provided uncurated, with the amount varying by source and participant.

At one collaborating source in Seattle, patients were enrolled during active infection and were followed longitudinally through the course of disease. Collaborating institutions collected whole blood in K2EDTA tubes following their own protocols. For TCRbeta analysis, collaborator samples were shipped as frozen whole blood, as isolated PBMCs, or as DNA extracted from either sample type. The sequence is built from TRBV5-6 and TRBJ2-7; TRBD2 lines up with 12 middle nucleotides. The clonotype comes from a man between 60 and 70 years old with COVID-19, enrolled during active disease. Sequenced input: peripheral blood. The bases read TGTGCCAGCAGCCCGGGGACTAGCGGGCCTTACTCCTACGAGCAGTACTTC. Its amino acids are CASSPGTSGPYSYEQYF.